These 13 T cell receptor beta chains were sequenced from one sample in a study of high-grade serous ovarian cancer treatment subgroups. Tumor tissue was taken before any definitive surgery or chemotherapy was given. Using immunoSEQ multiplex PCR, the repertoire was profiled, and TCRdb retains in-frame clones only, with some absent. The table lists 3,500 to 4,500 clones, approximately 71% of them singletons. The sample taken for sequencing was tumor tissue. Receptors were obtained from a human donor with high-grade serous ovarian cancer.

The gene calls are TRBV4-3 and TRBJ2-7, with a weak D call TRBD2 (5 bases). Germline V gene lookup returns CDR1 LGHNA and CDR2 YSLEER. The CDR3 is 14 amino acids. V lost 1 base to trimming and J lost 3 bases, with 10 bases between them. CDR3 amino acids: CASSQGGNSYEQYF. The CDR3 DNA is TGCGCCAGCAGCCAAGGAGGGAATAGCTACGAGCAGTACTTC.

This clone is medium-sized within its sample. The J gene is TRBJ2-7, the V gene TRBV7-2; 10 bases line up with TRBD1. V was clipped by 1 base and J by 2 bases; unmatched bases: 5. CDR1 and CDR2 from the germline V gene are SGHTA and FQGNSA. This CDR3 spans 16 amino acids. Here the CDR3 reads CASSLDTGTGAYEQYF. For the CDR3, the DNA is TGTGCCAGCAGCTTAGATACCGGGACAGGGGCCTACGAGCAGTACTTC.

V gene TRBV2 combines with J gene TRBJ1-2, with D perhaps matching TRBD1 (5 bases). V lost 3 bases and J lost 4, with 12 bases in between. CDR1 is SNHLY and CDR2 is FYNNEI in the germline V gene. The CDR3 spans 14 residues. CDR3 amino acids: CASSEGRTSYGYTF. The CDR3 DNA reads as TGTGCCAGCAGTGAGGGACGGACTTCCTATGGCTACACCTTC.

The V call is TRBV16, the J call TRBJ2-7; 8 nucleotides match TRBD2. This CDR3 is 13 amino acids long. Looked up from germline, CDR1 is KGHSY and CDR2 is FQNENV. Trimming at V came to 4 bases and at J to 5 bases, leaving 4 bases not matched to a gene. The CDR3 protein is CASSPGLVDEQYF. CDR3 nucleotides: TGTGCCAGCAGCCCGGGACTAGTAGACGAGCAGTACTTC.

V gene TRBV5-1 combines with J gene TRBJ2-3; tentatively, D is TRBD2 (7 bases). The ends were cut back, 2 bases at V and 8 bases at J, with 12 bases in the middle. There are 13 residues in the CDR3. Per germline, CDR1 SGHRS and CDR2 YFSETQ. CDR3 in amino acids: CASSFGGRGTQYF. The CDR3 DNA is TGCGCCAGCAGCTTCGGGGGGCGTGGTACGCAGTATTTT.

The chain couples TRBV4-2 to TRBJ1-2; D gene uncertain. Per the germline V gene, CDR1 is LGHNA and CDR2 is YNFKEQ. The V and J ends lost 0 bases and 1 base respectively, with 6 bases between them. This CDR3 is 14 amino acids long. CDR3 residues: CASSQDTSNYGYTF. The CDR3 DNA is TGTGCCAGCAGCCAAGATACAAGTAACTATGGCTACACCTTC.

The CDR3 spells CASAHRDRVTDTQYF. CDR3 DNA sequence: TGTGCCTCAGCCCACCGGGACAGGGTCACAGATACGCAGTATTTT. The J gene is TRBJ2-3, the V gene TRBV9; 9 positions match TRBD1. V trimming: 10 bases; J trimming: 2 bases; junction bases outside the gene matches: 11. The CDR3 loop spans 15 amino acids. Germline V CDR1 and CDR2: SGDLS, YYNGEE.

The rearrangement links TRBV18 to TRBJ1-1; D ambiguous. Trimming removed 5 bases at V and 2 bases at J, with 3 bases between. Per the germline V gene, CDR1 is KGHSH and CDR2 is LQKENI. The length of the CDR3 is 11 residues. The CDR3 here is CASSTNTEAFF. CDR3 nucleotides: TGTGCCAGCTCAACCAACACTGAAGCTTTCTTT.

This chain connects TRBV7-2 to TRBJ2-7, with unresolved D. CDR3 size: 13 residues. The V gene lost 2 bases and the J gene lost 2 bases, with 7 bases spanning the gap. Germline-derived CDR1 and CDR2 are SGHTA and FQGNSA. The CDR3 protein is CASSLSGTYEQYF. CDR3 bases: TGTGCCAGCAGCTTATCTGGAACCTACGAGCAGTACTTC.

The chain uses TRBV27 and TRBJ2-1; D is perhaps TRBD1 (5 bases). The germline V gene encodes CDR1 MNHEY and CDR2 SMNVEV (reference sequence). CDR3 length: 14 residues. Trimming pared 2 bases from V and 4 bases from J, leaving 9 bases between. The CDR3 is CASSLVRQYNEQFF. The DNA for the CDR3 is TGTGCCAGCAGTTTAGTCCGACAGTACAATGAGCAGTTCTTC.

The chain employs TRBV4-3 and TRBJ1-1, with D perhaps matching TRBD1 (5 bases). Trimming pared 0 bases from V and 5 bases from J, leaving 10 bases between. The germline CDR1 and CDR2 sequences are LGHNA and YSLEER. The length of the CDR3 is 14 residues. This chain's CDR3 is CASSQEGGGTEAFF. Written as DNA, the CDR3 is TGCGCCAGCAGCCAAGAGGGGGGAGGGACTGAAGCTTTCTTT.

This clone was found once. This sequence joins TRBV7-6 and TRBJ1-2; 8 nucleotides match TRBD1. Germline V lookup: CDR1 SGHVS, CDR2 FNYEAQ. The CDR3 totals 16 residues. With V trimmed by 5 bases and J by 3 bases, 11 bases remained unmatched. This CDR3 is CASSASRGREDYGYTF. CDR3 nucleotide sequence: TGTGCCAGCAGCGCTAGCAGGGGGCGGGAGGACTATGGCTACACCTTC.

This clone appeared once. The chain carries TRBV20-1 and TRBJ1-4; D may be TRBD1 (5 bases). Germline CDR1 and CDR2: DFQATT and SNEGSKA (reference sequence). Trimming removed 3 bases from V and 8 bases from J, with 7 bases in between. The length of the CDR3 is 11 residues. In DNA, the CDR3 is TGCAGTGCTAGCCGGGGGGAAAAACTGTTTTTT. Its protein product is CSASRGEKLFF.